There are many counts of the clone carrying this T cell receptor (beta chain). Newly diagnosed patients aged 18 to 65 had hyperthyroidism of under 2 months' duration. Used for diagnoses were clinical symptoms, serum thyroxine and TRAb, thyroid ultrasound and orbital computed tomography. The CDR3 is made up of 17 amino acids. Trimming took 4 bases from V and 3 from J; bases not matched to a gene: 12. Germline CDR1 PRHDT, CDR2 FYEKMQ (reference sequence). The record originates from a study of T cells in Graves' hyperthyroidism and ophthalmopathy. About the research overall: The authors collected peripheral blood at initial diagnosis, before any treatment.

What was amplified from RNA transcripts were TCR beta CDR3 regions. When the TCR CDR3 underwent first-round RT-PCR, the HTBI primer set was used. From the multiplex PCR reads, TCRdb called clonotypes with MiXCR, one entry per CDR3 protein. There are about 500,000 distinct CDR3 sequences in the sample; about a sixth occur only once, and 15% to 20% lies in the top ten. Input material: blood. This receptor was taken from a woman younger than 35 with Graves' hyperthyroidism. V gene TRBV13 combines with J gene TRBJ2-3, with 8 positions matching TRBD2. CDR3 DNA: TGTGCCAGCAGCTCTCCGATTAGCGGGATCGGAACAGATACGCAGTATTTT. Protein product: CASSSPISGIGTDTQYF.